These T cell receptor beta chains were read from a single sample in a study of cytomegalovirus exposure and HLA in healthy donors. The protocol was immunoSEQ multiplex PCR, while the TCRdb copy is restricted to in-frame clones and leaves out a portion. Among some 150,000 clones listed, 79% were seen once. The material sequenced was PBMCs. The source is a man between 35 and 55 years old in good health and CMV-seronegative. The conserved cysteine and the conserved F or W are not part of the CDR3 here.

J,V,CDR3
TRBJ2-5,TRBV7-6,ASSPGLETQY
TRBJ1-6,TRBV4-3,ASSREGGLNSPLH
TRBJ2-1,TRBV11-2,ASSLVTGQNEQF
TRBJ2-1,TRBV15,ATSRERGQGAPF
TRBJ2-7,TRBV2,ASRASGVSSYEQY
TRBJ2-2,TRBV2,ASRFDRVTGELF
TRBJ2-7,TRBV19,ASNSRTGLYEQY
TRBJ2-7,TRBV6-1,ASSKSGRASYEQY
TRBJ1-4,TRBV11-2,ASSPTGGIATNEKLF
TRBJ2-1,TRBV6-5,ASSASGGSNEQF
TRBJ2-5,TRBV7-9,SSSPRGGGQETQY
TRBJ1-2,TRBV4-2,ASSQEGPRDRGYGYT
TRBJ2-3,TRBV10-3,AIRPLAGEHIGTDTQY
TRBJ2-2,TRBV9,ASSVGAGGNTGELF
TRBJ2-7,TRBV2,ASREDYEQY
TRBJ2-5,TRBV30,AWRAAPETQY
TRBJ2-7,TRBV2,ASRDRGLSVQY
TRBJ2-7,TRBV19,ASSIGASYEQY
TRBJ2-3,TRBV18,ASSPPDTGVERTDTQY
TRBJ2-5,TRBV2,ASSEAGAGSETQY
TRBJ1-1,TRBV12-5,ASGLGGAGTEREAF
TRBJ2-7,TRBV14,ASSRDRGLYEQY
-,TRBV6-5,ASSSRTGVSYEQY
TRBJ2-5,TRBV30,AWSPKETQY
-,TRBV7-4,ASTESQGAYEQY
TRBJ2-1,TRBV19,ASSIRVAGNSYNEQF
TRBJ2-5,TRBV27,ASSSSGGAGTQY
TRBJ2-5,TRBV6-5,ASSWGLAGGLETQY
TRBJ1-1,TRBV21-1,LDRLLSTEAF
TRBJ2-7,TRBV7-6,ASSLGRGYEQY
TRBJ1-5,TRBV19,ASSTLGQSLNQPQH
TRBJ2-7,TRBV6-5,ASSYLGVGYEQY
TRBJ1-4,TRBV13,ASSFSTEPNEKLF
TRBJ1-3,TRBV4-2,ASSQDRSFKRGNTIY
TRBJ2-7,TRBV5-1,ASSRRTGNEQY